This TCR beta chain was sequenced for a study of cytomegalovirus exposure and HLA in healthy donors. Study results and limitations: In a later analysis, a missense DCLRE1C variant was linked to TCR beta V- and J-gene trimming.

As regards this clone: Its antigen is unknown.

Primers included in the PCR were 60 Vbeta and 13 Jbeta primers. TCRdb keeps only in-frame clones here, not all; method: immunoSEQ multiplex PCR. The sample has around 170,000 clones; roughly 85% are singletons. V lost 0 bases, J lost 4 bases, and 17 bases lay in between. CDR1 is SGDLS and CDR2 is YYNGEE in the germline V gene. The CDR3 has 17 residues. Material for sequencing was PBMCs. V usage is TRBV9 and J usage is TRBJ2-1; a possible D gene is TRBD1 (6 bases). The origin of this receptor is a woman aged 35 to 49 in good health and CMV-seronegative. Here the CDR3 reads CASSVGIGRGEYNEQFF. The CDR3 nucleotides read TGTGCCAGCAGCGTAGGTATCGGCAGGGGAGAGTACAATGAGCAGTTCTTC.